The sequence of this TCR beta chain was determined in a study of metastatic and nonmetastatic thyroid tumors. Study-level information: Peripheral blood and tumor or nodule samples from malignant and benign thyroid patients were compared.

This clone turned up a few times. The antigen is undetermined. V lost 7 bases to trimming and J lost 2 bases; unmatched junction nucleotides: 12. From germline, CDR1 is MDHEN and CDR2 SYDVKM. The CDR3 runs 16 residues. Thyroid surgery had not been preceded by any treatment in any patient. Per the original data handling: Researchers built a distant-metastasis classifier for papillary thyroid cancer that drew on CDR3 differences across clinicopathological groups. With MiXCR, TCRdb called clones anew from the PCR reads. TCRdb, rather than the study authors, made the V and J calls. This table has 6,000 or so clones, approximately 15% appearing once. Study-wide results and limits: A significant increase in TCR beta diversity was reportedly seen in malignant thyroid tumors relative to benign nodules, in blood and tumor.

This sequence originates from a male donor with papillary thyroid cancer or a benign thyroid nodule (not recorded which). Some clones in this sample may be carry-over from other donors' samples. The V and J genes are TRBV28 and TRBJ2-7, with 9 bases that match TRBD2. Source material: tumor tissue. CDR3 amino acids: CASNAGGNNIPYEQYF. DNA for the CDR3: TGTGCCAGCAACGCGGGGGGGAACAACATTCCCTACGAGCAGTACTTC.